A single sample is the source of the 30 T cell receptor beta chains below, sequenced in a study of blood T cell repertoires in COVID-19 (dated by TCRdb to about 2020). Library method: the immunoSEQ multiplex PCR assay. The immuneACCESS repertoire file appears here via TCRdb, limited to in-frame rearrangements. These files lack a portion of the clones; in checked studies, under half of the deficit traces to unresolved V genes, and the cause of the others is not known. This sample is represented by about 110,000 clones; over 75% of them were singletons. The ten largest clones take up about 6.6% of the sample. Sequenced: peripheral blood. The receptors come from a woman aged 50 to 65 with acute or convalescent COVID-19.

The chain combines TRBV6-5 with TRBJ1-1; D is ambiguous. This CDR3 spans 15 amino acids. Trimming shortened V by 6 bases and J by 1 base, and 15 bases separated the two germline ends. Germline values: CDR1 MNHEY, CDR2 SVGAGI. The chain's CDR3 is CASSARPSGNTEAFF. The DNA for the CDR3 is TGTGCCAGCAGCGCCCGACCTAGCGGGAACACTGAAGCTTTCTTT.

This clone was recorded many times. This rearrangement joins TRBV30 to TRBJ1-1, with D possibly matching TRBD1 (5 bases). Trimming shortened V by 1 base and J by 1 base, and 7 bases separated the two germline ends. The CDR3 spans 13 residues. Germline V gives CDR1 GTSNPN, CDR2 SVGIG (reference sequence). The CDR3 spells CAWSATENTEAFF. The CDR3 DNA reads TGTGCCTGGAGTGCGACAGAGAACACTGAAGCTTTCTTT. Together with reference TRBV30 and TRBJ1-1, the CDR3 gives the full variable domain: SQTIHQWPATLVQPVGSPLSLECTVEGTSNPNLYWYRQAAGRGLQLLFYSVGIGQISSEVPQNLSASRPQDRQFILSSKKLLLSDSGFYLCAWSATENTEAFFGQGTRLTVV.

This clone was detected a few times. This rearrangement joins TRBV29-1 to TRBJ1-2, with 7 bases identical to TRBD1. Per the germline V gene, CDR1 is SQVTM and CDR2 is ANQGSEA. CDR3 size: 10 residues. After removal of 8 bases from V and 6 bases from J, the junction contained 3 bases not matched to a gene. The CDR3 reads CSSRGDGYTF. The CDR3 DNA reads TGCAGCTCCAGGGGGGATGGCTACACCTTC.

The CDR3 protein is CASSPYAGTNVQNTQYF. DNA of the CDR3: TGTGCCAGCAGCCCCTACGCCGGGACTAATGTGCAGAATACGCAGTATTTT. The chain has TRBV7-3 and TRBJ2-3; TRBD2 matches at 7 bases. CDR1 is SGHTA and CDR2 is FQGTGA in the germline V gene. The CDR3 covers 17 residues. The junction had 18 bases not matched to a gene; V was cut back by 5 bases and J by 7 bases.

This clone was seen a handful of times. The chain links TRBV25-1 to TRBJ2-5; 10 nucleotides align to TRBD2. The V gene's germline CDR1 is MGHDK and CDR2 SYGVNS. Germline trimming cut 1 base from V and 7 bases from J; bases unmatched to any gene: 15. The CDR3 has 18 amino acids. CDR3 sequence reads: CASSEWASGGSSGGTQYF. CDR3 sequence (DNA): TGTGCCAGCAGTGAATGGGCTAGCGGGGGCTCTTCGGGAGGGACCCAGTACTTC.

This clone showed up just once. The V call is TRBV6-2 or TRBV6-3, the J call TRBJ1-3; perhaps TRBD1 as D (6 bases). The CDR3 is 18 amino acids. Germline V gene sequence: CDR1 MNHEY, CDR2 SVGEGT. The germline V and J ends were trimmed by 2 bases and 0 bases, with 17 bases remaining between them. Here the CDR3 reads CASSYRVDRSLSGNTIYF. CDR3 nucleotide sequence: TGTGCCAGCAGTTACCGTGTCGACAGGTCCCTCTCTGGAAACACCATATATTTT.

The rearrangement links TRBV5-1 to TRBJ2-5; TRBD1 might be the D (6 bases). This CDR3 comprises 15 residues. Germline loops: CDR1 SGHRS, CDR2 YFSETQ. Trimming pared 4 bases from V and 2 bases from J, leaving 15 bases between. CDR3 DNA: TGCGCCAGCAGCCTCTTGACAGGTTTACAAGAGACCCAGTACTTC. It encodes CASSLLTGLQETQYF.

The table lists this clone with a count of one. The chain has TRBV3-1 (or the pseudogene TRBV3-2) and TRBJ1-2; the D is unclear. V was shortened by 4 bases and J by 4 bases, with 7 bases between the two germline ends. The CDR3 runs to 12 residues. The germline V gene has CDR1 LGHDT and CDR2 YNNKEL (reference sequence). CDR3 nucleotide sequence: TGTGCCAGCAGCCCCCGGGGCTATGGCTACACCTTC. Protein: CASSPRGYGYTF.

The CDR3 here is CASRSSGRVNGYTF. The CDR3 DNA follows: TGTGCCAGCCGCAGCTCCGGTCGGGTTAATGGCTACACCTTC. The rearrangement uses TRBV6-5 and TRBJ1-2, with D uncertain. Germline V lookup: CDR1 MNHEY, CDR2 SVGAGI. V lost 8 bases and J lost 6, with 19 bases in between. This CDR3 contains 14 residues.

CDR3 DNA sequence: TGTGCCAGCAGCCCCGGGTCTACGAGCACAGATACGCAGTATTTT. The encoded protein is CASSPGSTSTDTQYF. The chain has TRBV28 and TRBJ2-3; D not certain. Germline CDR1 is MDHEN and CDR2 is SYDVKM. The V end was cut by 6 bases, the J end by 0 bases, with 13 bases between. The CDR3 is 15 residues long.

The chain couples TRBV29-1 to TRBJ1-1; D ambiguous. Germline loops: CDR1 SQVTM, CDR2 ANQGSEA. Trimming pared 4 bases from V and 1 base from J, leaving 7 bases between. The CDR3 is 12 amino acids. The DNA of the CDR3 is TGCAGCGTTGGGGCAAGGAACACTGAAGCTTTCTTT. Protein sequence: CSVGARNTEAFF.

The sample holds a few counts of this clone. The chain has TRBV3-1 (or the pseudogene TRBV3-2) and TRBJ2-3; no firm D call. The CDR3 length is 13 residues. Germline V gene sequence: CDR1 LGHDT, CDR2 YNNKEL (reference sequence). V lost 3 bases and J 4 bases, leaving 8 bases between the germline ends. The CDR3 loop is CASSHLTADTQYF. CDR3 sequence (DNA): TGTGCCAGCAGCCACCTTACAGCAGATACGCAGTATTTT.

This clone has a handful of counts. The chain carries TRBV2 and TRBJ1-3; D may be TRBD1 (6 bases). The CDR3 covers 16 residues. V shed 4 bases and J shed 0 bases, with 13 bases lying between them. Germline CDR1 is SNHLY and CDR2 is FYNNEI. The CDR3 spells CASSVDSPFSGNTIYF. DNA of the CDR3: TGTGCCAGCAGTGTGGACAGTCCCTTCTCTGGAAACACCATATATTTT. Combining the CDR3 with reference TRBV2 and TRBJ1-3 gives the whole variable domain EPEVTQTPSHQVTQMGQEVILRCVPISNHLYFYWYRQILGQKVEFLVSFYNNEISEKSEIFDDQFSVERPDGSNFTLKIRSTKLEDSAMYFCASSVDSPFSGNTIYFGEGSWLTVV.

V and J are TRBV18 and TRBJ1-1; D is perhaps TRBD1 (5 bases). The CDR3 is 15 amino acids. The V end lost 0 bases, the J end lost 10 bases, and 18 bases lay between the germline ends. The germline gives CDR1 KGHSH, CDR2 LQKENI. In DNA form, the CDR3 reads TGTGCCAGCTCACCACCTCGACAGAAACAAGAAAGAGCTTTCTTT. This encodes CASSPPRQKQERAFF.

CDR3 coding DNA: TGTGCCAGCAGCCCTACCGGGACTAGTCTCTACAATGAGCAGTTCTTC. This sequence encodes CASSPTGTSLYNEQFF. V is TRBV7-3 and J is TRBJ2-1; 8 bases fit TRBD2. Germline V CDR1 and CDR2: SGHTA, FQGTGA. J was trimmed by 3 bases and V by 5 bases; bases with no gene match: 9. The CDR3 sequence is 16 residues long.

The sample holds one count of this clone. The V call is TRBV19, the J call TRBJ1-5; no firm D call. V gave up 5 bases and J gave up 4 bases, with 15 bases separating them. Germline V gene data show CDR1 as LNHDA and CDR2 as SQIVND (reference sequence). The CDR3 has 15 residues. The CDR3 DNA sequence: TGTGCCAGTAGTCGGACCGGGAGTGGGAATCAGCCCCAGCATTTT. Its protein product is CASSRTGSGNQPQHF.

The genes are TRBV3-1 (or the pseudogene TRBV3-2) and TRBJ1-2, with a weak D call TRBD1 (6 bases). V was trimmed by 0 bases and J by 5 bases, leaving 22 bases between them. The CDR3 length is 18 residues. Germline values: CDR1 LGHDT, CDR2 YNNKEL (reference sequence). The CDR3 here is CASSQDRGRGGVRYGYTF. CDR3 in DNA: TGTGCCAGCAGCCAAGATCGTGGCAGGGGAGGGGTTAGGTATGGCTACACCTTC.

For the CDR3, the DNA is TGTGCCAGTATGGACAGGGGAAGCTACGGCTACACCTTC. Translation gives CASMDRGSYGYTF. The chain couples TRBV19 to TRBJ1-2, with 9 bases matching TRBD1. Germline V CDR1 and CDR2: LNHDA, SQIVND (reference sequence). The junction had 8 bases not matched to a gene; V was cut back by 7 bases and J by 8 bases. CDR3 length: 13 residues.

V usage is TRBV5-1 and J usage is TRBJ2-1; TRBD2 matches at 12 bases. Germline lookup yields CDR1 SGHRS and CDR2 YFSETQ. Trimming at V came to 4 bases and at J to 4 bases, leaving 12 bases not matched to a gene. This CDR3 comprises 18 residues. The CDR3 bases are TGCGCCAGCAGCATGCGGACAAGTACTAGCGGGGGGTACAATGAGCAGTTCTTC. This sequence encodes CASSMRTSTSGGYNEQFF.

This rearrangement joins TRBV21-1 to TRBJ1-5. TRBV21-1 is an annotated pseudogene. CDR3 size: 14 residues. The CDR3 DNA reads TGTGCCAGCAGCAAAGCCTTAGGCAATCAGCCCCAGCATTTT. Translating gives CASSKALGNQPQHF.

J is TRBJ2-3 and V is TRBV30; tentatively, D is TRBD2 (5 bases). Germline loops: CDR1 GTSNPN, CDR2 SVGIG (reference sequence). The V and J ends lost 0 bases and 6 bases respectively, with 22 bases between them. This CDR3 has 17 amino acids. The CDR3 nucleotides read TGTGCCTGGAGTGTAGTTGAGGACTGGTTTAGATTGGATACGCAGTATTTT. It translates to CAWSVVEDWFRLDTQYF.

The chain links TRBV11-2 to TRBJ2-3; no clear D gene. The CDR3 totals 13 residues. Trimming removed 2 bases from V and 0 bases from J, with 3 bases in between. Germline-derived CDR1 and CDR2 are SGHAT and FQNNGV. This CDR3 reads CASSLPSTDTQYF. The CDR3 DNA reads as TGTGCCAGCAGCTTACCAAGCACAGATACGCAGTATTTT.

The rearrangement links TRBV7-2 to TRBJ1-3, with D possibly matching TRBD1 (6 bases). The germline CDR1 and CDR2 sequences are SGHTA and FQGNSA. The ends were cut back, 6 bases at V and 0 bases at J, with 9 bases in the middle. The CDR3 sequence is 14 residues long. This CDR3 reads CASRGQISGNTIYF. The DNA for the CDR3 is TGTGCCAGCAGGGGACAAATCTCTGGAAACACCATATATTTT.

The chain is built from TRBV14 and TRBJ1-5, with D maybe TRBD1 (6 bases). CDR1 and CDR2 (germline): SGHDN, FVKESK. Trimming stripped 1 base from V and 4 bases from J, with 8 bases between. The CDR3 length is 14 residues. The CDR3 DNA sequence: TGTGCCAGCAGCCAAGGAGGGGGAAATCAGCCCCAGCATTTT. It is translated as CASSQGGGNQPQHF.

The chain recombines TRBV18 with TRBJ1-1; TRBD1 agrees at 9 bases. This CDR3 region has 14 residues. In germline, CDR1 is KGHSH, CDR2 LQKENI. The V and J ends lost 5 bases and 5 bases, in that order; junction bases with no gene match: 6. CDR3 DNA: TGTGCCAGCTCATTCCGGGACAGGGTAACTGAAGCTTTCTTT. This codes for CASSFRDRVTEAFF.

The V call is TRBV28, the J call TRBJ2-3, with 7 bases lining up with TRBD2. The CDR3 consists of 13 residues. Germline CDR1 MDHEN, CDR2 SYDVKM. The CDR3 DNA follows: TGTGCTAGTGAGCGGGACCGCACAGATACGCAGTATTTT. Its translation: CASERDRTDTQYF.

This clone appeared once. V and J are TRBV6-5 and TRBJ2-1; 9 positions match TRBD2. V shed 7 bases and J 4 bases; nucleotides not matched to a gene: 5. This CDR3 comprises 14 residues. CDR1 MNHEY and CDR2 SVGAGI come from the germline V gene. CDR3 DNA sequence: TGTGCCAGCACTTTAGCGGGGGTATACAATGAGCAGTTCTTC. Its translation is CASTLAGVYNEQFF.

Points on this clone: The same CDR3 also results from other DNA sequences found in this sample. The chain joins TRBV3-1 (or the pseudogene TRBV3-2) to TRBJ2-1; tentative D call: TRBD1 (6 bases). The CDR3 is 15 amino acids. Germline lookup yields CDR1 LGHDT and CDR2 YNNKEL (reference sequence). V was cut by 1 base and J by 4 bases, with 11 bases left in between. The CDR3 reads CASSQAGGGYNEQFF. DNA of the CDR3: TGTGCCAGCAGCCAAGCTGGGGGCGGGTACAATGAGCAGTTCTTC.

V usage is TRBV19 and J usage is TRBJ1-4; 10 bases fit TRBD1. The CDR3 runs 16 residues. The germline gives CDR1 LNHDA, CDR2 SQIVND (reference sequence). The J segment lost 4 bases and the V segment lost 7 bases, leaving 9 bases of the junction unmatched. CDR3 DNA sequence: TGTGCCAGTACCCCGACAGGGGGCTTAGGTAATGAAAAACTGTTTTTT. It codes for CASTPTGGLGNEKLFF.

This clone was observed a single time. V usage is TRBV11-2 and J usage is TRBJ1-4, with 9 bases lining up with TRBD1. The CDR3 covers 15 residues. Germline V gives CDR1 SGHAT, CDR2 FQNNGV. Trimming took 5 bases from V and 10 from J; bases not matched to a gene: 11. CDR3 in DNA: TGTGCCAGCAGCCCAGGCGCCGGGACAGGGCGAAAACTGTTTTTT. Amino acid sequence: CASSPGAGTGRKLFF.